This entry lists 21 T cell receptor beta chains sequenced from one sample in a study of immune aging and cytomegalovirus after organ transplant. The time point: five sample-tagged time points from pre-transplant (day -1) to day 368 post-transplant, pooled. These receptors lack a known antigen. BD Rhapsody targeted mRNA and AbSeq chemistry was used for microwell cell capture and library preparation. MiXCR was run by TCRdb on the single-cell sequencing reads, yielding one entry per CDR3 protein. Among roughly 23,000 distinct CDR3 sequences listed, roughly a third were seen once. This material consisted of CMV peptide-activated CD4+ and CD8+ T cells sorted from blood, taken at five time points, pooled. The sample's subset: sorted CD8+CD137+ and CD4+CD154+ T cells after about 11 h CMV IE-1 peptide stimulation. The receptors here all came from a female donor who had a heart transplant and CMV viremia.

This clonotype showed up just a few times. This chain's CDR3 is CASSLGHQNTEAFF. The CDR3 DNA reads TGTGCCAGCAGCTTAGGACACCAGAACACTGAAGCTTTCTTT. The chain uses TRBV7-8 and TRBJ1-1; D gene uncertain. Trimming took 1 base from V and 1 from J, leaving 7 bases between them. This CDR3 comprises 14 residues. Germline CDR1 is SGHVS and CDR2 is FQNEAQ. The full variable domain, its missing parts supplied by reference TRBV7-8 and TRBJ1-1, is GAGVSQSPRYKVAKRGQDVALRCDPISGHVSLFWYQQALGQGPEFLTYFQNEAQLDKSGLPSDRFFAERPEGSVSTLKIQRTQQEDSAVYLCASSLGHQNTEAFFGQGTRLTVV.

This clonotype was detected only a few times. The chain couples TRBV18 to TRBJ1-4; D is perhaps TRBD1 (5 bases). The V and J ends lost 5 bases and 7 bases respectively, with 11 bases between them. This CDR3 contains 13 residues. Germline assignment: CDR1 KGHSH and CDR2 LQKENI. The CDR3 is CASSARDAEKLFF. In DNA, the CDR3 is TGTGCCAGCTCAGCAAGGGACGCTGAAAAACTGTTTTTT.

This clonotype was picked up a small number of times. A junction end diverges from the germline sequence, so it may reflect a read error. The chain couples TRBV10-3 to TRBJ2-6; D possibly corresponds to TRBD1 (5 bases). CDR3 size: 16 residues. Germline V CDR1 and CDR2: ENHRY, SYGVKD. The CDR3 sequence: CAISERIASGAIVLAF. CDR3 DNA sequence: TGTGCCATCAGTGAGCGGATAGCCTCTGGGGCCATCGTCCTGGCTTTC.

The chain couples TRBV7-9 to TRBJ2-5; D not certain. This CDR3 contains 15 residues. Trimming took 4 bases from V and 3 from J, leaving 15 bases between them. Germline V lookup: CDR1 SEHNR, CDR2 FQNEAQ (reference sequence). The CDR3 sequence is CASSSPLGLEETQYF. The CDR3 DNA is TGTGCCAGCAGCTCCCCATTGGGGTTGGAAGAGACCCAGTACTTC.

The J gene is TRBJ1-5, the V gene TRBV2; D remains ambiguous. CDR3 length equals 12 residues. The V end was cut by 4 bases, the J end by 5 bases, with 6 bases between. Germline assignment: CDR1 SNHLY and CDR2 FYNNEI. The CDR3 DNA is TGTGCCAGCAGTGTTTGGGATCAGCCCCAGCATTTT. It encodes CASSVWDQPQHF. Complete variable domain (other parts from reference TRBV2 and TRBJ1-5): EPEVTQTPSHQVTQMGQEVILRCVPISNHLYFYWYRQILGQKVEFLVSFYNNEISEKSEIFDDQFSVERPDGSNFTLKIRSTKLEDSAMYFCASSVWDQPQHFGDGTRLSIL.

The chain uses TRBV2 and TRBJ2-7; weak D call: TRBD1 (7 bases). Germline V lookup: CDR1 SNHLY, CDR2 FYNNEI. V was trimmed by 3 bases and J by 2 bases, leaving 23 bases between them. The CDR3 sequence is 18 residues long. The CDR3 bases are TGTGCCAGCAGTGATGATTTAATGGGGCGGGACAGACCCTACGAGCAGTACTTC. Its translation is CASSDDLMGRDRPYEQYF.

Worth noting for this clonotype: The junction shows a germline mismatch at one end, possibly a read error. The rearrangement joins TRBV7-8 to TRBJ2-5; D uncertain. The CDR3 has 14 amino acids. From germline, CDR1 is SGHVS and CDR2 FQNEAQ. CDR3: CASSLVSSQEAQYF. CDR3 DNA sequence: TGTGCCAGCAGCTTAGTTAGCAGCCAAGAGGCCCAGTACTTC.

Note on this clonotype: The conserved closing phenylalanine or tryptophan is absent in this CDR3, likely reflecting a read error. The DNA is left out, because the CDR3 cannot be placed on it with certainty; the CDR3 is given as TCRdb lists it. The chain's CDR3 is CTSSLTAGASSYEQYS. This chain connects TRBV5-1 to TRBJ2-7; TRBD1, the D gene given by the table, was not confirmed from the DNA. Germline lookup yields CDR1 SGHRS and CDR2 YFSETQ. The CDR3 comprises 16 residues, both ends counted.

This clonotype is judged medium-sized (0.01 to 0.1%). The DNA of the CDR3 is TGTGCCATCAGTGAGTCCAGCGGGAGAATTCGGCAGTTCTTC. Translated: CAISESSGRIRQFF. The chain couples TRBV10-3 to TRBJ2-1; TRBD2 aligns across 8 bases. This CDR3 is built from 14 residues. Germline CDR1 is ENHRY and CDR2 is SYGVKD. V gave up 0 bases and J gave up 12 bases; unmatched junction bases: 7.

By sample fraction, this clonotype is medium-sized. This chain joins TRBV30 and TRBJ2-7, with D maybe TRBD1 (5 bases). This CDR3 is built from 15 residues. Germline loops: CDR1 GTSNPN, CDR2 SVGIG (reference sequence). The ends were cut back, 0 bases at V and 3 bases at J, with 15 bases in the middle. The CDR3 sequence is CAWSVQGPNRYEQYF. DNA of the CDR3: TGTGCCTGGAGTGTCCAGGGCCCAAACCGCTACGAGCAGTACTTC. Drawing the rest from reference TRBV30 and TRBJ2-7, the complete variable domain is SQTIHQWPATLVQPVGSPLSLECTVEGTSNPNLYWYRQAAGRGLQLLFYSVGIGQISSEVPQNLSASRPQDRQFILSSKKLLLSDSGFYLCAWSVQGPNRYEQYFGPGTRLTVT.

There are many counts of this clonotype. The rearrangement uses TRBV4-3 and TRBJ2-2; D remains unclear. This CDR3 has 13 residues. The germline V gene has CDR1 LGHNA and CDR2 YSLEER. Trimming pared 1 base from V and 7 bases from J, leaving 7 bases between. CDR3 coding DNA: TGCGCCAGCAGCCAAGTATCTAGCGGGGAGCTGTTTTTT. It yields the protein CASSQVSSGELFF.

This clonotype has a handful of counts. The chain uses TRBV5-1 and TRBJ1-3; D not resolved. There are 15 residues in the CDR3. The germline V gene encodes CDR1 SGHRS and CDR2 YFSETQ. Trimming stripped 0 bases from V and 4 bases from J, with 11 bases between. The CDR3 nucleotides are TGCGCCAGCAGCTTGGTACCGGGGTTCGGAAACACCATATATTTT. The encoded protein is CASSLVPGFGNTIYF.

By sample share, this clonotype is medium-sized. The chain is built from TRBV5-1 and TRBJ2-1, with 11 bases aligning to TRBD2. CDR3 size: 16 residues. Germline V gene data show CDR1 as SGHRS and CDR2 as YFSETQ. Trimming cost V 0 bases and J 8 bases; bases outside gene matches: 7. CDR3 coding DNA: TGCGCCAGCAGCTTGGTTAGCGGGAGGGTCTCGGATGAGCAGTTCTTC. Encoded protein: CASSLVSGRVSDEQFF.

The sample holds many counts of this clonotype. This rearrangement joins TRBV18 to TRBJ2-7; TRBD1 might be the D (5 bases). V shed 3 bases and J shed 6 bases, with 12 bases lying between them. Germline CDR1 is KGHSH and CDR2 is LQKENI. There are 13 residues in the CDR3. The CDR3 here is CASSPPQGSEQYF. In DNA, the CDR3 is TGTGCCAGCTCACCCCCGCAGGGCTCCGAGCAGTACTTC.

This clonotype was found a few times. The chain uses TRBV30 and TRBJ2-7; no definite D call. This CDR3 contains 15 residues. CDR1 is GTSNPN and CDR2 is SVGIG in the germline V gene (reference sequence). Trimming shortened V by 1 base and J by 3 bases, and 16 bases separated the two germline ends. CDR3 protein: CAWSASQIVLYEQYF. DNA of the CDR3: TGTGCCTGGAGTGCGAGCCAGATTGTACTCTACGAGCAGTACTTC.

This clonotype was counted a few times. The chain links TRBV7-9 to TRBJ2-2, with TRBD2 matching 7 bases. Germline V gene lookup returns CDR1 SEHNR and CDR2 FQNEAQ (reference sequence). This CDR3 is 14 amino acids long. Trimming cost V 6 bases and J 3 bases; bases outside gene matches: 4. The chain's CDR3 is CASRPGRDTGELFF. CDR3 nucleotides: TGTGCCAGCAGACCAGGGAGGGACACCGGGGAGCTGTTTTTT.

This clonotype was seen at least ten times. The chain uses TRBV9 and TRBJ2-7; possibly TRBD2 for D (5 bases). CDR1 is SGDLS, CDR2 YYNGEE, per germline. This CDR3 region has 13 residues. V was pared by 4 bases and J by 6 bases, with 14 bases between. This CDR3 reads CASSNYPGGEQYF. CDR3 coding DNA: TGTGCCAGCAGCAATTACCCCGGAGGCGAGCAGTACTTC.

The sample holds a few counts of this clonotype. V and J are TRBV29-1 and TRBJ2-3, with D tentatively TRBD1 or TRBD2 (5 bases each). This CDR3 has 14 residues. The ends were cut back, 6 bases at V and 4 bases at J, with 17 bases in the middle. CDR1 is SQVTM, CDR2 ANQGSEA, per germline. CDR3 loop: CSVPRDPEPDTQYF. CDR3 bases: TGCAGCGTCCCCAGGGACCCAGAGCCAGATACGCAGTATTTT.

V usage is TRBV5-1 and J usage is TRBJ2-2; 13 positions agree with TRBD2. The trim removed 3 bases at V and 6 bases at J, leaving 5 bases unmatched. The CDR3 covers 16 residues. Per germline, CDR1 SGHRS and CDR2 YFSETQ. Here the CDR3 reads CASSSRTSGRSGELFF. Written as DNA, the CDR3 is TGCGCCAGCAGCTCACGGACTAGCGGGAGATCCGGGGAGCTGTTTTTT.

A note on this clonotype: This is likely a read error, given that the CDR3 carries no conserved phenylalanine or tryptophan at its end. V usage is TRBV7-9 and J usage is TRBJ2-5; D tentatively reads TRBD1 or TRBD2 (5 bases each). CDR3 length: 15 amino acids. The germline V gene encodes CDR1 SEHNR and CDR2 FQNEAQ (reference sequence). The CDR3 region has the DNA TGTGCCGGCAGCCCACGGGGCGATCACCAAGAGACCCAGTACATC. It translates to CAGSPRGDHQETQYI.

This clonotype was observed many times. This CDR3 is CAISGPGASGRVNTGELFF. CDR3 DNA sequence: TGTGCCATCAGTGGCCCCGGGGCTAGCGGGAGGGTGAACACCGGGGAGCTGTTTTTT. This chain links TRBV10-3 with TRBJ2-2, with 12 bases matching TRBD2. V trimming: 4 bases; J trimming: 1 base; junction bases outside the gene matches: 10. Germline V CDR1 and CDR2: ENHRY, SYGVKD. The CDR3 length is 19 residues.